Below, 19 T cell receptor beta chains from the same sample are listed, as sequenced in a study of T cells expressing NK-cell markers. From its re-call of the 5' RACE reads, TCRdb lists each CDR3 protein once, without DNA. This sample lists around 550,000 distinct CDR3 sequences; its ten largest clones have 3.5% to 4.5%. Sequenced material: blood T cells: a sorted CD56 or NKG2C T cell subset, CD4+ or CD8+ T cells, or bulk PBMC T cells (not recorded which). The receptors were sampled from a man in his late teens or twenties in good health.

The J gene is TRBJ2-1, the V gene TRBV20-1; as DNA is missing, the TRBD1 call by TCRdb cannot be tested. This CDR3 is built from 14 residues. The germline V gene encodes CDR1 DFQATT and CDR2 SNEGSKA (reference sequence). The CDR3 loop is CSAREGAGRNEQFF.

The V gene is TRBV30, the J gene TRBJ2-7; the D call from TCRdb, TRBD1, cannot be confirmed without DNA. This CDR3 region has 15 residues. Germline-derived CDR1 and CDR2 are GTSNPN and SVGIG (reference sequence). The CDR3 here is CAWSAGQNAIYEQYF.

The chain carries TRBV27 and TRBJ2-7; TCRdb's D call of TRBD1 is untestable without DNA. The CDR3 extends over 15 amino acids. From germline, CDR1 is MNHEY and CDR2 SMNVEV (reference sequence). The CDR3 loop reads CASSFVRGPTYEQYF.

The gene calls are TRBV6-1 and TRBJ2-4; checking the TCRdb D call of TRBD2 is not possible without DNA. CDR3 length equals 15 residues. Germline CDR1 reads MNHNS; CDR2 reads SASEGT. CDR3 loop: CASTGAGGAKNIQYF.

CDR3 residues: CASRRDYTGELFF. The chain carries TRBV27 and TRBJ2-2; TCRdb calls TRBD2, which cannot be checked without DNA. The V gene's germline CDR1 is MNHEY and CDR2 SMNVEV (reference sequence). This CDR3 region has 13 residues.

The rearrangement links TRBV10-3 to TRBJ1-2; TCRdb's D gene call, TRBD1, goes unchecked for lack of DNA. Germline CDR1 is ENHRY and CDR2 is SYGVKD. CDR3 length: 14 amino acids. The CDR3 spells CAISQPDRARGYTF.

This chain connects TRBV20-1 to TRBJ1-1. Germline values: CDR1 DFQATT, CDR2 SNEGSKA (reference sequence). The CDR3 is 17 residues long. The CDR3 loop reads CSARARVRRLLNTEAFF.

The chain recombines TRBV27 with TRBJ2-3. The germline gives CDR1 MNHEY, CDR2 SMNVEV (reference sequence). The CDR3 is made up of 15 amino acids. The CDR3 spells CASSLLRTSTDTQYF.

The rearrangement links TRBV15 to TRBJ2-5. The CDR3 has 15 residues. Germline values: CDR1 LNHNV, CDR2 YYDKDF (reference sequence). CDR3 residues: CATSRDPGTQETQYF.

The chain combines TRBV20-1 with TRBJ2-1; the TCRdb D gene call, TRBD1, has no DNA to confirm it. CDR3 length: 15 residues. Germline V gives CDR1 DFQATT, CDR2 SNEGSKA (reference sequence). This CDR3 reads CSAPQGGGAPHEQFF.

The chain employs TRBV5-1 and TRBJ2-3. CDR1 and CDR2 from the germline V gene are SGHRS and YFSETQ. The CDR3 covers 12 residues. The CDR3 sequence is CASGSESDTQYF.

J is TRBJ2-5 and V is TRBV24-1; TCRdb selects TRBD1, and the lack of DNA leaves this call unchecked. In germline, CDR1 is KGHDR, CDR2 SFDVKD. This CDR3 spans 16 amino acids. CDR3 residues: CATSDFNRRNQETQYF.

V is TRBV11-2 and J is TRBJ2-3; absent DNA, TCRdb's TRBD2 call cannot be checked. Germline V gives CDR1 SGHAT, CDR2 FQNNGV. CDR3 length equals 15 residues. CDR3 region: CASSRVAGEGDTQYF.

The rearrangement uses TRBV19 and TRBJ2-1; absent DNA, TCRdb's TRBD1 call cannot be checked. CDR1 LNHDA and CDR2 SQIVND come from the germline V gene (reference sequence). This CDR3 spans 13 amino acids. This CDR3 reads CASSFQGVYEQFF.

V is TRBV29-1 and J is TRBJ2-7. CDR3 length: 13 residues. CDR1 SQVTM and CDR2 ANQGSEA come from the germline V gene. The CDR3 is CSVAVQEWGEQYF.

The chain is built from TRBV6-5 and TRBJ2-1; the TCRdb call, TRBD2, lacks DNA for checking. CDR1 and CDR2 (germline): MNHEY, SVGAGI. This CDR3 spans 13 amino acids. CDR3 amino acids: CASSYSRAGRQFF.

The rearrangement uses TRBV24-1 and TRBJ2-1; TCRdb proposes TRBD2, but this gene call is untestable without DNA. The CDR3 runs 13 residues. Looked up from germline, CDR1 is KGHDR and CDR2 is SFDVKD. The CDR3 sequence is CATQREGYNEQFF.

The rearrangement uses TRBV5-1 and TRBJ1-4; TCRdb's D call of TRBD1 is untestable without DNA. The CDR3 runs to 14 residues. Per germline, CDR1 SGHRS and CDR2 YFSETQ. The CDR3 is CASSPGTGDEKLFF.

The chain couples TRBV24-1 to TRBJ2-3. Germline loops: CDR1 KGHDR, CDR2 SFDVKD. The CDR3 is 15 residues long. The CDR3 sequence: CATSDLRIGLDTQYF.